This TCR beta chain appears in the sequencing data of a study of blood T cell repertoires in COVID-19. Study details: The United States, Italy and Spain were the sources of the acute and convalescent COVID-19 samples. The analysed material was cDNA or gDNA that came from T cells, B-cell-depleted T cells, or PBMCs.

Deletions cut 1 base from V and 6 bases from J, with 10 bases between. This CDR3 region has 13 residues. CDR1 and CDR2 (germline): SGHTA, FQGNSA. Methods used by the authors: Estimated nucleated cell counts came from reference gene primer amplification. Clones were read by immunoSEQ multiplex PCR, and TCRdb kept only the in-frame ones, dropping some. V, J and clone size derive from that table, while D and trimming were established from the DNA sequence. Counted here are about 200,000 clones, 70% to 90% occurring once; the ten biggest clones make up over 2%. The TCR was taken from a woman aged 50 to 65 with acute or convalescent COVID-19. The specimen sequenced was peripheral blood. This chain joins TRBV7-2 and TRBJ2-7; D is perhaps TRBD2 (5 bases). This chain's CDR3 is CASSLDEGFEQYF. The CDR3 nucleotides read TGTGCCAGCAGCTTAGATGAGGGTTTCGAGCAGTACTTC.